One sample yielded the 22 T cell receptor beta chains listed below, sequenced in a study of post-analysis software for immune sequencing data. Their recognized antigens are unknown. Study-wide findings and caveats: TRBV5-6, TRBV5-1 and TRBV20-1 were among five TRBV segments more frequent in patients than controls.

Unique molecular identifiers were carried by the TCR beta cDNA libraries. A single record per CDR3 protein comes from TCRdb applying MiXCR to the PCR reads. The repertoire holds approximately 160,000 distinct CDR3 sequences, 30% seen once, with approximately 1.6% in the top ten. The sequencing input was blood. The receptors were gathered from a girl between 5 and 17 years old with multiple sclerosis.

This rearrangement joins TRBV4-1 to TRBJ1-5; weak D call: TRBD1 (5 bases). V lost 0 bases to trimming and J lost 2 bases, with 5 bases between them. The CDR3 length is 14 residues. Germline CDR1 and CDR2: MGHRA and YSYEKL. The CDR3 DNA reads TGCGCCAGCAGCCAAGAGGGGGGCAATCAGCCCCAGCATTTT. This gives the protein CASSQEGGNQPQHF.

This clonotype has a count of ten or more. The chain employs TRBV20-1 and TRBJ2-5; 8 nucleotides match TRBD2. V was pared by 2 bases and J by 5 bases, with 22 bases of the junction left unmatched. This CDR3 has 19 residues. Per the germline V gene, CDR1 is DFQATT and CDR2 is SNEGSKA (reference sequence). The CDR3 reads CSARSGDRSGAEWWETQYF. The DNA of the CDR3 is TGCAGTGCTAGAAGTGGGGACCGTAGCGGGGCTGAGTGGTGGGAGACCCAGTACTTC.

This clonotype has a count of ten or more. This chain uses TRBV20-1 with TRBJ1-4; D possibly corresponds to TRBD1 (6 bases). In germline, CDR1 is DFQATT, CDR2 SNEGSKA (reference sequence). This CDR3 has 11 residues. The V end was cut by 4 bases, the J end by 8 bases, with 8 bases between. The CDR3 sequence is CSAITGEKLFF. The CDR3 DNA reads TGCAGTGCTATTACAGGGGAAAAACTGTTTTTT.

In this sample, this clonotype turned up many times. The V gene is TRBV10-2, the J gene TRBJ2-7; D unresolved. Looked up from germline, CDR1 is WSHSY and CDR2 is SAAADI. V lost 3 bases and J lost 3, with 15 bases in between. This CDR3 is built from 15 residues. DNA for the CDR3: TGCGCCAGCAGTGAAGAAGAGGTCTTACGCTACGAGCAGTACTTC. Translated, it gives CASSEEEVLRYEQYF.

The chain has TRBV12-3 or TRBV12-4 and TRBJ1-1; a possible D gene is TRBD1 (6 bases). This CDR3 is built from 14 residues. Trimming stripped 7 bases from V and 5 bases from J, with 17 bases between. The chain's CDR3 is CASTQKGDWTEAFF. The CDR3 DNA reads as TGTGCCAGCACCCAAAAGGGGGATTGGACTGAAGCTTTCTTT.

On this clonotype: One base away lies a much larger clone, so this may be a sequencing read error. J is TRBJ2-1 and V is TRBV29-1, with D maybe TRBD2 (5 bases). CDR3 length: 13 residues. Looked up from germline, CDR1 is SQVTM and CDR2 is ANQGSEA. The V gene lost 6 bases and the J gene lost 2 bases, with 11 bases spanning the gap. The DNA for the CDR3 is TGCAGCGTCCCGGAGGACCCCTACAATGAGCAGTTCTTC. Its protein product is CSVPEDPYNEQFF.

The chain recombines TRBV29-1 with TRBJ2-3; 11 positions agree with TRBD2. Per germline, CDR1 SQVTM and CDR2 ANQGSEA. V lost 5 bases, J lost 3 bases, and 7 bases stayed unmatched. The length of the CDR3 is 15 residues. This chain's CDR3 is CSVSGTSGRTDTQYF. CDR3 sequence (DNA): TGCAGCGTTTCCGGGACTAGCGGTAGGACAGATACGCAGTATTTT.

This clonotype was found a few times. The chain combines TRBV10-3 with TRBJ1-5; D remains ambiguous. CDR1 and CDR2 (germline): ENHRY, SYGVKD. CDR3 length: 14 residues. Trimming pared 0 bases from V and 5 bases from J, leaving 8 bases between. CDR3 bases: TGTGCCATCAGTGAGTCGGTTGGGGATCAGCCCCAGCATTTT. Protein product: CAISESVGDQPQHF.

Points on this clonotype: A read error may be the cause here, since a much bigger clone is one base away. The chain joins TRBV12-3 or TRBV12-4 to TRBJ2-3, with a weak D call TRBD2 (6 bases). The V end lost 8 bases, the J end lost 5 bases, and 17 bases lay between the germline ends. The length of the CDR3 is 14 residues. The CDR3: CASGGGSLLDTQYF. CDR3 nucleotide sequence: TGTGCCAGCGGGGGAGGTTCTTTGTTAGATACGCAGTATTTT.

On this clonotype itself: A much bigger clone sits one base away, suggesting this may be a read error. V and J are TRBV7-8 and TRBJ2-1; D is perhaps TRBD1 or TRBD2 (5 bases each). From germline, CDR1 is SGHVS and CDR2 FQNEAQ. This CDR3 is built from 16 residues. V was trimmed by 1 base and J by 8 bases, leaving 18 bases between them. The CDR3 here is CASSLGLGGDHDEQFF. The CDR3 DNA follows: TGTGCCAGCAGCTTAGGTCTTGGGGGAGATCACGATGAGCAGTTCTTC. The entire variable domain, with the rest obtained from reference TRBV7-8 and TRBJ2-1, is as follows: GAGVSQSPRYKVAKRGQDVALRCDPISGHVSLFWYQQALGQGPEFLTYFQNEAQLDKSGLPSDRFFAERPEGSVSTLKIQRTQQEDSAVYLCASSLGLGGDHDEQFFGPGTRLTVL.

The V and J genes are TRBV4-2 and TRBJ2-5, with TRBD2 matching 9 bases. With 1 base clipped from V and 0 bases from J, the junction kept 15 bases outside the gene matches. Germline CDR1 reads LGHNA; CDR2 reads YNFKEQ. The CDR3 is 20 amino acids. The CDR3 sequence is CASSQGFRAGGPKYQETQYF. CDR3 nucleotides: TGTGCCAGCAGCCAAGGTTTTCGGGCGGGAGGGCCTAAGTACCAAGAGACCCAGTACTTC.

Comment on this clonotype: Compared with germline, one end of the junction differs, possibly owing to a read error. The CDR3 bases are TGTGCCGGCTCACCACCGGGCAGGGGGTCTGGCTACACCTTC. The encoded protein is CAGSPPGRGSGYTF. The J gene is TRBJ1-2, the V gene TRBV18; 7 bases fit TRBD1. This CDR3 comprises 14 residues. CDR1 is KGHSH, CDR2 LQKENI, per germline.

The V call is TRBV2, the J call TRBJ2-3; no clear D. Looked up from germline, CDR1 is SNHLY and CDR2 is FYNNEI. Trimming shortened V by 3 bases and J by 0 bases, and 7 bases separated the two germline ends. This CDR3 is 14 amino acids long. This chain's CDR3 is CASSESASTDTQYF. In DNA, the CDR3 is TGTGCCAGCAGTGAGTCGGCTAGCACAGATACGCAGTATTTT. Complete variable domain (other parts from reference TRBV2 and TRBJ2-3): EPEVTQTPSHQVTQMGQEVILRCVPISNHLYFYWYRQILGQKVEFLVSFYNNEISEKSEIFDDQFSVERPDGSNFTLKIRSTKLEDSAMYFCASSESASTDTQYFGPGTRLTVL.

The V gene is TRBV27, the J gene TRBJ1-1; D may be TRBD1 (5 bases). The V gene's germline CDR1 is MNHEY and CDR2 SMNVEV (reference sequence). V shed 5 bases and J shed 2 bases, with 18 bases lying between them. The CDR3 contains 16 residues. The chain's CDR3 is CASSVFRDPQNTEAFF. CDR3 sequence (DNA): TGTGCCAGCAGTGTTTTCCGGGACCCGCAAAACACTGAAGCTTTCTTT.

In the case of this clonotype: This may come from a read error, since a much larger clone is one base off. V and J are TRBV10-1 and TRBJ2-1; 14 bases line up with TRBD2. Per germline, CDR1 WNHNN and CDR2 SYGVQD (reference sequence). This CDR3 contains 15 residues. The CDR3 coding sequence is TGCGCCGGCAGTGGGACTAGCGGGAGTAAGTATGAGCAGTTCTTC. Translating it yields CAGSGTSGSKYEQFF.

This clonotype was observed many times. The V call is TRBV5-1, the J call TRBJ2-3, with TRBD2 matching over 11 bases. The CDR3 spans 15 residues. The germline V gene encodes CDR1 SGHRS and CDR2 YFSETQ. The V and J ends lost 4 bases and 5 bases, in that order; junction bases with no gene match: 6. As DNA, the CDR3 is TGCGCCAGCAGCGAAGAACTAGCGGGAGAAGATACGCAGTATTTT. It is translated as CASSEELAGEDTQYF.

This chain connects TRBV6-1 to TRBJ2-1; unclear D gene. Germline V gene lookup returns CDR1 MNHNS and CDR2 SASEGT. This CDR3 spans 14 amino acids. Between the trimmed V and J ends, which lost 7 bases and 6 bases, there was a span of 16 bases. The CDR3 is CASTVPRDCNEQFF. CDR3 DNA sequence: TGTGCCAGCACGGTACCCCGAGACTGCAATGAGCAGTTCTTC.

The chain links TRBV20-1 to TRBJ2-7; TRBD1 is a possible D gene (5 bases). Between the trimmed V and J ends, which lost 8 bases and 1 base, there was a span of 15 bases. The germline V gene has CDR1 DFQATT and CDR2 SNEGSKA (reference sequence). The CDR3 runs to 13 residues. This CDR3 is CSTTDQGSYEQYF. CDR3 DNA sequence: TGCAGTACTACCGACCAGGGATCCTACGAGCAGTACTTC.

This chain uses TRBV6-6 with TRBJ2-3; TRBD2 aligns across 7 bases. Trimming cost V 8 bases and J 1 base; bases outside gene matches: 9. There are 15 residues in the CDR3. Germline V gene lookup returns CDR1 MNHNY and CDR2 SVGAGI (reference sequence). This CDR3 reads CASREVGGGTDTQYF. CDR3 DNA sequence: TGTGCCAGCCGGGAGGTGGGAGGCGGCACAGATACGCAGTATTTT.

The sample holds a few counts of this clonotype. The rearrangement uses TRBV28 and TRBJ1-2, with a tentative D call TRBD1 (5 bases). V was trimmed by 8 bases and J by 6 bases, leaving 19 bases between them. The CDR3 runs 14 residues. The V gene's germline CDR1 is MDHEN and CDR2 SYDVKM. The CDR3 protein is CASSQGTATHGYTF. Here the CDR3 DNA reads TGTGCCAGCTCTCAGGGTACCGCGACCCATGGCTACACCTTC.

This clonotype has ten or more counts. This chain uses TRBV5-5 with TRBJ2-7, with TRBD2 identical over 9 bases. Looked up from germline, CDR1 is SGHKS and CDR2 is YYEKEE (reference sequence). The CDR3 sequence is 14 residues long. V shed 3 bases, J shed 8 bases, and the junction held 9 bases outside the gene matches. The CDR3, as DNA: TGTGCCAGCAGCTCCCAAAGCGGGGGGTTTCAGCAGTACTTC. It codes for CASSSQSGGFQQYF.

The CDR3 nucleotides are TGTGCCAGCAGCCGGGGACCCCTGTTGGGTGAGCAGTTCTTC. It is translated as CASSRGPLLGEQFF. The chain is built from TRBV7-2 and TRBJ2-1; the D call may be TRBD1 or TRBD2 (5 bases each). The CDR3 contains 14 residues. Germline CDR1 and CDR2: SGHTA and FQGNSA. V was pared by 5 bases and J by 9 bases, with 17 bases between. Full variable domain (missing parts from reference TRBV7-2 and TRBJ2-1): GAGVSQSPSNKVTEKGKDVELRCDPISGHTALYWYRQSLGQGLEFLIYFQGNSAPDKSGLPSDRFSAERTGGSVSTLTIQRTQQEDSAVYLCASSRGPLLGEQFFGPGTRLTVL.